Listed below are T cell receptor beta chains from one sample, sequenced in a study of cytomegalovirus exposure and HLA in healthy donors. Profiling relied on immunoSEQ multiplex PCR, and the TCRdb table lists in-frame clones only, not all of them. The sample consists of 110,000 or so clones, 67% of them appearing once. Sequenced input: PBMCs. The receptors stem from a young man in good health and CMV-seropositive. CDR3s include the opening cysteine and the closing phenylalanine or tryptophan. The order of the fields is D gene, J gene, CDR3 length, clone size, V gene, CDR3 protein, CDR3 DNA. A D gene is named only where the DNA matches it firmly. The listing skips clone size in some rows; elsewhere it reads once, few, many or a size class.

- TRBJ2-3 15 - TRBV6-5 CASSYGRIRTDTQYF TGTGCCAGCAGTTACGGGAGAATTCGCACAGATACGCAGTATTTT
- TRBJ2-2 15 - TRBV5-1 CASSLVGAITGELFF TGCGCCAGCAGCTTGGTGGGGGCCATCACCGGGGAGCTGTTTTTT
TRBD2 TRBJ2-7 15 - TRBV7-9 CASSPGLAGIYEQYF TGTGCCAGCAGCCCGGGACTAGCGGGAATCTACGAGCAGTACTTC
TRBD1 TRBJ2-3 14 few TRBV6-4 CASSDSGQSDTQYF TGTGCCAGCAGTGACTCGGGACAGTCAGATACGCAGTATTTT
- TRBJ1-2 15 - TRBV5-4 CASSPAGLLNYGYTF TGTGCCAGCAGCCCTGCAGGACTGCTAAACTATGGCTACACCTTC
TRBD1 TRBJ1-2 13 few TRBV19 CASSTQGGYGYTF TGTGCCAGTAGTACACAGGGGGGCTATGGCTACACCTTC
TRBD1 TRBJ2-5 15 few TRBV9 CASSVEDRGQETQYF TGTGCCAGCAGCGTAGAGGACAGGGGCCAAGAGACCCAGTACTTC
- TRBJ1-1 13 - TRBV2 CASSEQVNTEAFF TGTGCCAGCAGTGAACAGGTGAACACTGAAGCTTTCTTT
- TRBJ1-2 10 - TRBV28 CASSSYGYTF TGTGCCAGCAGTTCCTACGGCTACACCTTC
TRBD1 TRBJ1-4 15 once TRBV15 CATSRLTGGNEKLFF TGTGCCACCAGCAGATTGACAGGGGGAAACGAAAAACTGTTTTTT
- TRBJ1-6 13 - TRBV6-5 CASRRGQGSPLHF TGTGCCAGCAGGCGGGGGCAGGGATCACCCCTCCACTTT
TRBD1 TRBJ2-2 19 few TRBV19 CASSPLQGQGGTNTGELFF TGTGCCAGTAGTCCGTTACAGGGACAGGGGGGAACTAACACCGGGGAGCTGTTTTTT
- TRBJ1-6 15 - TRBV7-6 CASSRELLDNSPLHF TGTGCCAGCAGCCGTGAGTTATTGGATAATTCACCCCTCCACTTT
- TRBJ2-2 12 - TRBV10-1 CASSGGTGELFF TGCGCCAGCAGTGGCGGCACCGGGGAGCTGTTTTTT
- TRBJ1-1 13 - TRBV10-2 CASSARLNTEAFF TGCGCCAGCAGTGCTAGATTGAACACTGAAGCTTTCTTT
- TRBJ1-6 14 once TRBV7-9 CSSSLPGVHSPLHF TGTTCCAGCAGCTTGCCAGGGGTACATTCACCCCTCCACTTT
TRBD2 TRBJ2-1 17 - TRBV11-3 CASSLELAGGPVGEQFF TGTGCCAGCAGCTTAGAACTAGCGGGGGGGCCGGTAGGAGAGCAGTTCTTC
- TRBJ2-6 15 - TRBV28 CASSLRGRGANVLTF TGTGCCAGCAGTTTGAGGGGGAGAGGGGCCAACGTCCTGACTTTC
TRBD1 TRBJ1-5 14 few TRBV6-5 CATRTGVYGQPQHF TGTGCCACCCGGACAGGGGTGTACGGGCAGCCCCAGCATTTT
TRBD1 TRBJ2-3 16 - TRBV7-9 CASRVQYRGRMDTQYF TGTGCCAGCAGGGTCCAATACAGGGGGCGCATGGATACGCAGTATTTT
- TRBJ2-6 17 - TRBV5-6 CASSFRVLLPGANVLTF TGTGCCAGCAGCTTCAGGGTTCTACTACCTGGGGCCAACGTCCTGACTTTC
TRBD1 TRBJ2-4 14 once TRBV4-2 CASSQEQTGSIQYF TGTGCCAGCAGCCAAGAGCAGACAGGGAGCATTCAGTACTTC
- TRBJ2-5 13 - TRBV28 CASSLDSWETQYF TGTGCCAGCAGTTTGGACTCGTGGGAGACCCAGTACTTC
TRBD1 TRBJ2-2 17 - TRBV18 CASSPHPGTANTGELFF TGTGCCAGCTCACCACACCCCGGGACAGCGAACACCGGGGAGCTGTTTTTT
- TRBJ1-1 14 few TRBV2 CASSEGTRYTEAFF TGTGCCAGCAGTGAAGGGACAAGATACACTGAAGCTTTCTTT
TRBD2 TRBJ2-5 16 - TRBV7-9 CASSLMGRGGEETQYF TGTGCCAGCAGCTTAATGGGGCGGGGGGGCGAAGAGACCCAGTACTTC
TRBD2 TRBJ2-1 19 few TRBV4-1 CASSQDGVQRGTTVNEQFF TGCGCCAGCAGCCAAGATGGGGTCCAGCGGGGTACTACGGTCAATGAGCAGTTCTTC
TRBD2 TRBJ2-3 16 - TRBV4-2 CASSQLGLAGTDTQYF TGTGCCAGCAGCCAACTAGGACTAGCGGGCACAGATACGCAGTATTTT
TRBD2 TRBJ2-3 16 - TRBV9 CASSVYSGGDTDTQYF TGTGCCAGCAGCGTATATAGCGGGGGGGACACAGATACGCAGTATTTT
TRBD1 TRBJ1-1 16 - TRBV13 CASSWDRGRMNTEAFF TGTGCCAGCAGCTGGGACAGGGGGCGGATGAACACTGAAGCTTTCTTT
- TRBJ2-1 16 - TRBV14 CASSQEVQVAYNEQFF TGTGCCAGCAGCCAAGAGGTACAGGTTGCCTACAATGAGCAGTTCTTC
- TRBJ1-1 13 - TRBV7-2 CASSSGQNTEAFF TGTGCCAGCAGCTCGGGACAGAACACTGAAGCTTTCTTT
- TRBJ1-2 15 - TRBV6-5 CASSYLPMRDYGYTF TGTGCCAGCAGTTACCTTCCCATGAGGGACTATGGCTACACCTTC
TRBD1 TRBJ2-5 16 - TRBV2 CASKSGTVSVGETQYF TGTGCCAGCAAATCTGGGACAGTCAGCGTTGGAGAGACCCAGTACTTC
TRBD1 TRBJ1-5 20 - TRBV28 CASSSVHLLRQGSGNQPQHF TGTGCCAGCAGTTCAGTTCACTTACTTAGACAGGGGTCGGGCAATCAGCCCCAGCATTTT
- TRBJ1-2 17 - TRBV27 CASSFSAGKVRRDGYTF TGTGCCAGCAGTTTTTCGGCAGGGAAGGTCCGCAGGGATGGCTACACCTTC
TRBD1 TRBJ1-5 17 - TRBV6-1 CASSEGRDRHSNQPQHF TGTGCCAGCAGTGAAGGCCGGGACAGGCATAGCAATCAGCCCCAGCATTTT
TRBD2 TRBJ2-5 15 - TRBV19 CASSEGLAGDETQYF TGTGCCAGTAGTGAGGGACTAGCGGGGGATGAGACCCAGTACTTC
- TRBJ1-2 14 - TRBV6-5 CASSYSWQIYGYTF TGTGCCAGCAGTTACTCGTGGCAGATCTATGGCTACACCTTC
TRBD2 TRBJ2-2 16 few TRBV5-1 CASSLTLAGITGELFF TGCGCCAGCAGCTTGACGCTAGCGGGTATCACCGGGGAGCTGTTTTTT
TRBD1 TRBJ2-4 13 - TRBV5-4 CASSLTGTDIQYF TGTGCCAGCAGCTTGACAGGGACAGATATTCAGTACTTC
TRBD1 TRBJ1-2 15 - TRBV7-9 CASSATTGGPYGYTF TGTGCCAGCAGCGCAACCACAGGGGGCCCCTATGGCTACACCTTC
TRBD1 TRBJ2-3 14 few TRBV10-3 CAIRAGQGTDTQYF TGTGCCATCAGGGCGGGACAGGGAACAGATACGCAGTATTTT
TRBD2 TRBJ2-5 13 - TRBV6-5 CASRRGGYETQYF TGTGCCAGCAGGCGGGGGGGATATGAGACCCAGTACTTC
- TRBJ2-3 13 - TRBV19 CASSMLPTDTQYF TGTGCCAGTAGTATGCTACCCACAGATACGCAGTATTTT
TRBD1 TRBJ1-6 16 - TRBV27 CASSLSPGTGGSPLHF TGTGCCAGCAGTTTATCTCCAGGGACAGGGGGCTCACCCCTCCACTTT
TRBD1 TRBJ1-5 15 - TRBV15 CATSGTGQGNQPQHF TGTGCCACCAGCGGTACGGGACAGGGGAATCAGCCCCAGCATTTT
TRBD2 TRBJ2-1 14 - TRBV19 CASSIAGGLNEQFF TGTGCCAGTAGTATTGCGGGGGGGCTGAATGAGCAGTTCTTC
TRBD2 TRBJ2-3 14 few TRBV29-1 CSVKRGGSTDTQYF TGCAGCGTCAAGCGGGGGGGGAGCACAGATACGCAGTATTTT
TRBD1 TRBJ2-1 13 - TRBV5-4 CASSATGANEQFF TGTGCCAGCAGCGCCACAGGGGCCAATGAGCAGTTCTTC
- TRBJ2-5 14 - TRBV6-5 CASSLAGNQETQYF TGTGCCAGCAGCCTAGCAGGAAACCAAGAGACCCAGTACTTC
TRBD1 TRBJ2-7 16 - TRBV27 CASSRTGFPGAYEQYF TGTGCCAGCAGCCGGACAGGGTTCCCAGGCGCCTACGAGCAGTACTTC
TRBD2 TRBJ2-1 14 - TRBV29-1 CSVDVLAADNEQFF TGCAGCGTTGATGTGCTAGCGGCCGACAATGAGCAGTTCTTC
- TRBJ1-1 14 - TRBV5-1 CASSFDSRNTEAFF TGCGCCAGCAGCTTTGACTCCAGAAACACTGAAGCTTTCTTT
TRBD2 TRBJ2-5 16 - TRBV6-4 CASSAKRGGPGETQYF TGTGCCAGCAGTGCTAAGCGGGGGGGCCCCGGGGAGACCCAGTACTTC
- TRBJ2-5 13 few TRBV5-1 CASSPQGGETQYF TGCGCCAGCAGCCCACAGGGCGGAGAGACCCAGTACTTC
- TRBJ2-2 16 many TRBV4-1 CASSQERPQATGELFF TGCGCCAGCAGCCAAGAGCGGCCACAGGCCACCGGGGAGCTGTTTTTT
TRBD1 TRBJ2-6 17 - TRBV2 CASSIGQGFSGANVLTF TGTGCCAGCAGTATAGGACAGGGTTTCTCTGGGGCCAACGTCCTGACTTTC
- TRBJ1-1 16 - TRBV5-8 CASSLVLFRVNTEAFF TGTGCCAGCAGCTTGGTCCTTTTCAGGGTGAACACTGAAGCTTTCTTT
TRBD1 TRBJ1-2 13 - TRBV6-5 CASSNRGGGGYTF TGTGCCAGCAGTAACAGGGGGGGCGGAGGCTACACCTTC